These T cell receptor beta chains were read from a single sample in a study. One entry per CDR3 protein, called by TCRdb with MiXCR from the 5' RACE reads. This sample has some 7,900 distinct CDR3 sequences, with 50% to 55% found just once. Input material: memory CD4+ T cells sorted from a lymph node. The receptors were sampled from a female donor with breast cancer. Each CDR3 is given with its conserved first and last residue. A D gene is named only where the DNA matches it firmly. Clone size is shown for a subset of rows, as once, few, many or a class of expanded clone.

>TRBV20-1|TRBJ2-7|few|TRBD2
TGCAGTGCTGAAGATAGCGGGAGGGCCCTCTACGAGCAGTACTTC
CSAEDSGRALYEQYF
>TRBV20-1|TRBJ2-3|few|-
TGCAGTGCTAGAGGGGTGGGGGATAGCACAGATACGCAGTATTTT
CSARGVGDSTDTQYF
>TRBV5-5|TRBJ2-7|-|-
TGTGCCAGCAGCTTGCAGGGGTCCCCTTCCCGGGTCGAGCAGTACTTC
CASSLQGSPSRVEQYF
>TRBV6-5|TRBJ1-1|-|-
TGTGCCACCGCCCAACCCTACAGGAACACTGAAGCTTTCTTT
CATAQPYRNTEAFF
>TRBV5-1|TRBJ2-5|-|-
TGCGCCAGCAGCTTGGTAGGGATGGGGCAAGAGACCCAGTACTTC
CASSLVGMGQETQYF
>TRBV15|TRBJ2-7|-|TRBD1
TGTGCCACTGACGAGGGACAGTTTTACGAGCAGTACTTC
CATDEGQFYEQYF
>TRBV20-1|TRBJ2-3|few|-
TGCAGTGCTTCCCTTAGGGCAGTCAGCACAGATACGCAGTATTTT
CSASLRAVSTDTQYF
>TRBV12-3/TRBV12-4|TRBJ1-6|-|-
TGTGCCAGCACTCCTGGTCAGGGATCACCCCTCCACTTT
CASTPGQGSPLHF
>TRBV7-3|TRBJ2-1|-|TRBD1
TGTGCCAGCAGCACCCAGACAGGGTTAGATGAGCAGTTCTTC
CASSTQTGLDEQFF
>TRBV9|TRBJ2-1|few|-
TGTGCCAGCAGCGTCCTGCGGGGAAATTCCTACAATGAGCAGTTCTTC
CASSVLRGNSYNEQFF
>TRBV6-1|TRBJ2-3|-|-
TGTGCCAGCAGTGTACAAAGGGTGACAGATACGCAGTATTTT
CASSVQRVTDTQYF
>TRBV29-1|TRBJ1-1|-|-
TGCAGCGTTGAGTCCCACCGGAGTCAAGCTTTCTTT
CSVESHRSQAFF
>TRBV20-1|TRBJ2-1|-|-
TGCAGTGCTAGTTCGGGCCATGAGCAGTTCTTC
CSASSGHEQFF
>TRBV3-1|TRBJ2-1|once|TRBD2
TGTGCCAGCAGCGGGACTAGCGGGAGTAGTGAGCAGTTCTTC
CASSGTSGSSEQFF
>TRBV7-2|TRBJ1-1|-|-
TGTGCCAGCAGTTCACAGGGGAACACTGAAGCTTTCTTT
CASSSQGNTEAFF
>TRBV29-1|TRBJ1-4|few|TRBD1
TGCAGCGTTGACTCGACAGGGGGCGGAGAAAAACTGTTTTTT
CSVDSTGGGEKLFF
>TRBV20-1|TRBJ1-2|-|TRBD1
TGCAGTGCTAGATACGACAGGGGGATCTATGGCTACACCTTC
CSARYDRGIYGYTF
>TRBV20-1|TRBJ2-1|medium-sized|-
TGCAGTGCTTCCGACAGTAGCTCCTACAATGAGCAGTTCTTC
CSASDSSSYNEQFF
>TRBV20-1|TRBJ2-3|-|-
TGCAGTGCTAGAGATCCCAGGGACGGTCCAGATACGCAGTATTTT
CSARDPRDGPDTQYF
>TRBV7-2|TRBJ1-4|-|-
TGTGCCAGCAGTCTAGCCTGGACGGATGAAAAACTGTTTTTT
CASSLAWTDEKLFF
>TRBV12-3/TRBV12-4|TRBJ2-7|-|TRBD1
TGTGCCAGCAGCCCCTATGGGGCAGGGGGTTACGAGCAGTACTTC
CASSPYGAGGYEQYF
>TRBV5-1|TRBJ1-5|-|TRBD1
TGCGCCAGCTCCCTAGGGGGACAGGGAGATCAGCCCCAGCATTTT
CASSLGGQGDQPQHF
>TRBV5-1|TRBJ2-7|-|-
TGCGCCAGCAGCTTGGAGCCCGACCCGGCCTACGAGCAGTACTTC
CASSLEPDPAYEQYF
>TRBV5-1|TRBJ2-1|few|-
TGCGCCAGCGGTCCAGGGACCCAACTGGTTGACAATGAGCAGTTCTTC
CASGPGTQLVDNEQFF
>TRBV7-2|TRBJ2-1|-|-
TGTGCCAGCAGCTCGGACACCTCCTCCTACAATGAGCAGTTCTTC
CASSSDTSSYNEQFF
>TRBV30|TRBJ2-7|-|-
TGTGCCCAGTCGAGGGGAACTTACGAGCAGTACTTC
CAQSRGTYEQYF